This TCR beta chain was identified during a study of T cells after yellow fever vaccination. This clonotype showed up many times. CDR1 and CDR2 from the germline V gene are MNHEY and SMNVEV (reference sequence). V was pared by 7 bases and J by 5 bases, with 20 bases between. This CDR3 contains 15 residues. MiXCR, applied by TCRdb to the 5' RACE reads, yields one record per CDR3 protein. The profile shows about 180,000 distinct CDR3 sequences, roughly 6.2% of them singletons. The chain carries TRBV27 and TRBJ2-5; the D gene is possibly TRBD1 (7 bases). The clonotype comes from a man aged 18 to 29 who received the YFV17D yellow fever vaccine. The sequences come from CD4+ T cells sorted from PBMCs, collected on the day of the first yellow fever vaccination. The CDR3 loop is CASTSFRGAEETQYF. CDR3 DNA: TGTGCCAGCACGTCCTTCAGGGGGGCGGAGGAGACCCAGTACTTC.